These 11 T cell receptor beta chains were sequenced from one sample in a study of T cell repertoires in cytomegalovirus infection. MiXCR was run by TCRdb on the reads, yielding one entry per CDR3 protein. The sample shows about 830,000 distinct CDR3 sequences, approximately 32% of them seen only once. Which antigens these TCRs recognize remains unknown. The sample here was cultured CD8+ T cells from PBMCs, taken from culture after CMV antigen stimulation. The receptor set was obtained from a human donor in good health (CMV status not recorded). Some clones in this sample may be carry-over from other donors' samples.

The rearrangement joins TRBV7-9 to TRBJ1-4; no firm D call. The ends were cut back, 6 bases at V and 7 bases at J, with 18 bases in the middle. Germline CDR1 SEHNR, CDR2 FQNEAQ (reference sequence). This CDR3 contains 15 residues. The CDR3 here is CASSYSSVKGEKLFF. DNA of the CDR3: TGTGCCAGCAGTTATTCATCGGTAAAGGGTGAAAAACTGTTTTTT.

This chain connects TRBV19 to TRBJ2-3, with 8 bases aligning to TRBD2. Germline trimming cut 5 bases from V and 3 bases from J; bases unmatched to any gene: 7. CDR3 length equals 15 residues. Per germline, CDR1 LNHDA and CDR2 SQIVND (reference sequence). In DNA, the CDR3 is TGTGCCAGTAGTTCCGTAGCGGGAACTACAGATACGCAGTATTTT. Translation: CASSSVAGTTDTQYF.

Comments on this clonotype: One base away lies a much larger clone, so this may be a sequencing read error. V gene TRBV7-2 combines with J gene TRBJ1-1; D is ambiguous. Germline values: CDR1 SGHTA, CDR2 FQGNSA. The CDR3 runs to 15 residues. CDR3 DNA: TGTGCCAACAGCTTTGTGTCGCTCGGGAACACTGAAGCTTTCTTT. Translating gives CANSFVSLGNTEAFF.

This chain uses TRBV4-1 with TRBJ1-4; no clear D gene. The CDR3 contains 16 residues. Trimming removed 0 bases at V and 4 bases at J, with 12 bases between. Germline loops: CDR1 MGHRA, CDR2 YSYEKL. The CDR3 loop is CASSQEAGNLNEKLFF. The CDR3 bases are TGCGCCAGCAGCCAAGAGGCAGGAAACCTTAATGAAAAACTGTTTTTT.

The CDR3 is CASSDPQGPRLEAFF. The CDR3 DNA reads as TGTGCCAGCAGCGACCCACAGGGACCCAGGCTTGAAGCTTTCTTT. This chain joins TRBV7-6 and TRBJ1-1; tentative D call: TRBD1 (6 bases). V dropped 5 bases and J dropped 7 bases, with 20 bases sitting between them. The CDR3 length is 15 residues. Looked up from germline, CDR1 is SGHVS and CDR2 is FNYEAQ. The full variable domain, in which reference TRBV7-6 and TRBJ1-1 provide the parts outside the CDR3, is GAGVSQSPRYKVTKRGQDVALRCDPISGHVSLYWYRQALGQGPEFLTYFNYEAQQDKSGLPNDRFSAERPEGSISTLTIQRTEQRDSAMYRCASSDPQGPRLEAFFGQGTRLTVV.

About this clonotype: Compared with germline, one end of the junction differs, possibly owing to a read error. V is TRBV6-5 and J is TRBJ1-5; weak D call: TRBD1 (5 bases). The CDR3 is 13 amino acids. From germline, CDR1 is MNHEY and CDR2 SVGAGI. The CDR3 is CANSPGGYQPQHF. In nucleotides, the CDR3 is TGTGCCAACAGTCCTGGGGGTTATCAGCCCCAGCATTTT.

This clonotype occurred once. This sequence may be a read error, since a much larger clone differs from it by one base. This rearrangement joins TRBV7-6 to TRBJ1-5; D gene ambiguous. Germline V gene lookup returns CDR1 SGHVS and CDR2 FNYEAQ. The CDR3 consists of 17 residues. The CDR3 DNA is TGTGCCAGCAGCCCTAGAGAGGGCCCCTATAGCAATCAGCCCCAGGATTTT. This encodes CASSPREGPYSNQPQDF.

The table lists this clonotype with many counts. The chain links TRBV7-9 to TRBJ2-5, with D possibly being TRBD2 (6 bases). Germline V lookup: CDR1 SEHNR, CDR2 FQNEAQ (reference sequence). CDR3 length: 15 residues. Trimming shortened V by 5 bases and J by 2 bases, and 15 bases separated the two germline ends. The CDR3, as DNA: TGTGCCAGCAGCCCATCACCGGGGAGGCAAGAGACCCAGTACTTC. Protein: CASSPSPGRQETQYF.

The J gene is TRBJ2-7, the V gene TRBV6-1; perhaps D is TRBD1 or TRBD2 (6 bases each). V was trimmed by 1 base and J by 0 bases, leaving 10 bases between them. Germline lookup yields CDR1 MNHNS and CDR2 SASEGT. The CDR3 has 15 amino acids. The chain's CDR3 is CASSEVGGLSYEQYF. The CDR3 DNA sequence: TGTGCCAGCAGTGAAGTGGGGGGCCTCTCCTACGAGCAGTACTTC.

Points on this clonotype: The junction departs from the called germline gene at one end, perhaps through a read error. The V and J genes are TRBV5-3 and TRBJ2-1; 9 nucleotides align to TRBD1. TRBV5-3 is classed as an ORF, of uncertain function. The length of the CDR3 is 14 residues. CDR3 loop: CASSSRDRVDEQFF. In DNA, the CDR3 is TGTGCCAGCAGCTCCCGGGACAGGGTGGATGAGCAGTTCTTC.

This clonotype has more than one count but fewer than ten. The genes are TRBV23-1 and TRBJ1-5, with no clear D. TRBV23-1 is given ORF status, its function remaining uncertain. Trimming cost V 4 bases and J 1 base, with 11 bases left between them. The CDR3 length is 15 residues. DNA of the CDR3: TGCGCCAGCAGTCCTACGATGCGGAGCAATCAGCCCCAGCATTTT. Protein product: CASSPTMRSNQPQHF.